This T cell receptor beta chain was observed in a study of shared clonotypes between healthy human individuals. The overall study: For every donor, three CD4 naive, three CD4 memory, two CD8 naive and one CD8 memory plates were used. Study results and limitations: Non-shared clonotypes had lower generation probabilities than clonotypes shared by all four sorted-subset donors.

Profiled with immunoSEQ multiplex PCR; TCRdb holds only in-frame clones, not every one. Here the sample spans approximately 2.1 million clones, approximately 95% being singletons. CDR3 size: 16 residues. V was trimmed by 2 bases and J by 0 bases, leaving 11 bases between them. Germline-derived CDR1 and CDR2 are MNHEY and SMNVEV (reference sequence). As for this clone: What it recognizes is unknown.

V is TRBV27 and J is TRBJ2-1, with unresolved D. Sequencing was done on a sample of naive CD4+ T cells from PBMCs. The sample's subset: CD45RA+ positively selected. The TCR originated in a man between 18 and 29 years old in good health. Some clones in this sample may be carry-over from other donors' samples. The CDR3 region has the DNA TGTGCCAGCAGTTTACTAGGGATTAGCTCCTACAATGAGCAGTTCTTC. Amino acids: CASSLLGISSYNEQFF.